Listed below are T cell receptor beta chains from one sample, sequenced in a study of early T cells in non-severe SARS-CoV-2 infection. TCRdb reprocessed the 5' RACE reads via MiXCR and lists one record per CDR3 protein. The sample lists approximately 70,000 distinct CDR3 sequences; 8% to 10% were seen once. The sample was whole blood, taken at baseline. The receptors derive from an adult who was a healthcare worker with PCR-confirmed SARS-CoV-2 infection or an uninfected control (not recorded which). The CDR3 runs from the conserved cysteine through the conserved F or W. A D gene is named only where the DNA matches it firmly. The listing skips clone size in some rows; elsewhere it reads once, few, many or a size class.

D	V	size	J	DNA	CDR3
-	TRBV9	few	TRBJ1-2	TGTGCCAGCAGCGAACCGATTGAGGGCTACACCTTC	CASSEPIEGYTF
-	TRBV27	-	TRBJ2-3	TGTGCCAGCAGTTTACGGGCAGGACCAACTAGCACAGATACGCAGTATTTT	CASSLRAGPTSTDTQYF
TRBD1	TRBV6-5	many	TRBJ1-1	TGTGCCAGCAGGGACAGGGGTTTATCTGAAGCTTTCTTT	CASRDRGLSEAFF
TRBD1	TRBV28	few	TRBJ2-1	TGTGCCAGCAGTACCCCGGACAGGGTCAATGAGCAGTTCTTC	CASSTPDRVNEQFF
-	TRBV7-6	many	TRBJ1-1	TGTGCCAGCAGCTCCGGACGGTTCACTGAAGCTTTCTTT	CASSSGRFTEAFF
TRBD1	TRBV28	few	TRBJ1-5	TGTGCCAGCAGGACAGGGTCCCATCAGCCCCAGCATTTT	CASRTGSHQPQHF
TRBD2	TRBV5-1	many	TRBJ2-1	TGCGCCAGCAGCCCCGGGACTAGCGGGAGTAATGAGCAGTTCTTC	CASSPGTSGSNEQFF
-	TRBV20-1	many	TRBJ2-3	TGCAGTGCTAGACCGGGTTTAGGCACAGATACGCAGTATTTT	CSARPGLGTDTQYF
TRBD2	TRBV7-8	many	TRBJ2-1	TGTGCCAGCAGCTTAGCGGGGGGGACTAGCGGAGACAATGAGCAGTTCTTC	CASSLAGGTSGDNEQFF
-	TRBV4-2	few	TRBJ1-2	TGTGCCAGCAGCCATCCCGGGGCAGAAATTACGGGTGGCTACACCTTC	CASSHPGAEITGGYTF
TRBD2	TRBV6-2/TRBV6-3	-	TRBJ2-7	TGTGCCAGCAGTCCCCGTCCCGGGACTAGAACCTACGAGCAGTACTTC	CASSPRPGTRTYEQYF
-	TRBV10-3	once	TRBJ2-5	TGTGCCATCAGTGACTGGACGGCGCAAGAGACCCAGTACTTC	CAISDWTAQETQYF
-	TRBV6-1	many	TRBJ2-7	TGTGCCAGCAGTGCCCGACAGGTCCGCTCCTACGAGCAGTACTTC	CASSARQVRSYEQYF
-	TRBV20-1	few	TRBJ2-3	TGCAGTGCTAGACCCGTTACAGATACGCAGTATTTT	CSARPVTDTQYF
-	TRBV20-1	many	TRBJ2-1	TGCAGTGCTAGTCACTACAATGAGCAGTTCTTC	CSASHYNEQFF
-	TRBV9	many	TRBJ2-3	TGTGCCAGCAGCGTAGATCTCCCTAGCACAGATACGCAGTATTTT	CASSVDLPSTDTQYF
TRBD1	TRBV6-2/TRBV6-3	few	TRBJ1-2	TGTGCCACCCGCCCGGTGGACAGGCTCTATGGCTACACCTTC	CATRPVDRLYGYTF
TRBD1	TRBV4-3	-	TRBJ2-7	TGCGCCAGCAGCCAAGATCTCCAGGGACAGGGGTACGAGCAGTACTTC	CASSQDLQGQGYEQYF
-	TRBV6-2/TRBV6-3	many	TRBJ1-2	TGTGCCAGCAGTTACTCGAGCGCAGGACACTATGGCTACACCTTC	CASSYSSAGHYGYTF
TRBD1	TRBV6-2/TRBV6-3	many	TRBJ1-1	TGTGCCAGCATTATGGGACAGGGGCGGACTGAAGCTTTCTTT	CASIMGQGRTEAFF
-	TRBV6-2/TRBV6-3	many	TRBJ2-2	TGTGCCACTTCAAGACCCGGGGAGCTGTTTTTT	CATSRPGELFF
TRBD1	TRBV9	-	TRBJ1-4	TGTGCCAGCAGCGGATGGGGACAGCCGTATGAAAAACTGTTTTTT	CASSGWGQPYEKLFF
TRBD2	TRBV12-3/TRBV12-4	few	TRBJ2-7	TGTGCCAGCAGCCGCACTAGCGGCTACGAGCAGTACTTC	CASSRTSGYEQYF
-	TRBV7-2	few	TRBJ2-7	TGTGCCAGCAGCTTAGCGGCGGCCCCTCTGGAGCAGTACTTC	CASSLAAAPLEQYF
-	TRBV7-2	few	TRBJ2-7	TGTGCCAGCAGCTTAGGGGGGAGTGTCTACGAGCAGTACTTC	CASSLGGSVYEQYF
TRBD1	TRBV5-4	-	TRBJ2-7	TGTGCCAGCAGACAGGGGGCGGAGAACGAGCAGTACTTC	CASRQGAENEQYF
TRBD2	TRBV7-6	once	TRBJ2-3	TGCGTCAGCAGCTTAGGAGCAGCGGGAGCGGGCGGTACGCAGTATTTT	CVSSLGAAGAGGTQYF
-	TRBV10-3	-	TRBJ2-7	TGTGCCATCAGCCCGGGACTGAACAACTACGAGCAGTACTTC	CAISPGLNNYEQYF
TRBD2	TRBV6-6	many	TRBJ2-1	TGTGCCAGCATCGACAGGGCAGGGACTAGCGGGAGAAGAACCTACAATGAGCAGTTCTTC	CASIDRAGTSGRRTYNEQFF
-	TRBV12-3/TRBV12-4	-	TRBJ2-1	TGTGCCAGCAGCCCCGGAAGAAGGGGGGGCAGATACAATGAGCAGTTCTTC	CASSPGRRGGRYNEQFF
TRBD2	TRBV6-5	-	TRBJ2-3	TGTGCCAGCAGTTCTCTAGCGGGAGACCCCACAGATACGCAGTATTTT	CASSSLAGDPTDTQYF
TRBD1	TRBV5-1	many	TRBJ2-1	TGCGCCAGCAGCGTGCCTGGACAGGACAATGAGCAGTTCTTC	CASSVPGQDNEQFF
-	TRBV5-6	many	TRBJ1-6	TGTGCCAGCAGCTTGGAGGACAATTCACCCCTCCACTTT	CASSLEDNSPLHF
TRBD1	TRBV10-2	few	TRBJ2-6	TGCGCCAGCAGACGGACAGGGAAGACCTCTGGGGCCAACGTCCTGACTTTC	CASRRTGKTSGANVLTF
-	TRBV11-2	many	TRBJ1-1	TGTGCCAGCAGCTTCTTGCTTGGGAATACTGAAGCTTTCTTT	CASSFLLGNTEAFF
TRBD2	TRBV13	few	TRBJ2-7	TGTGCCAGCAGCCCGACGGGACTAGGGCACTACGAGCAGTACTTC	CASSPTGLGHYEQYF
TRBD1	TRBV5-1	many	TRBJ2-1	TGCGCCAGCAGCCCCGGACAGGGAACGTACAATGAGCAGTTCTTC	CASSPGQGTYNEQFF